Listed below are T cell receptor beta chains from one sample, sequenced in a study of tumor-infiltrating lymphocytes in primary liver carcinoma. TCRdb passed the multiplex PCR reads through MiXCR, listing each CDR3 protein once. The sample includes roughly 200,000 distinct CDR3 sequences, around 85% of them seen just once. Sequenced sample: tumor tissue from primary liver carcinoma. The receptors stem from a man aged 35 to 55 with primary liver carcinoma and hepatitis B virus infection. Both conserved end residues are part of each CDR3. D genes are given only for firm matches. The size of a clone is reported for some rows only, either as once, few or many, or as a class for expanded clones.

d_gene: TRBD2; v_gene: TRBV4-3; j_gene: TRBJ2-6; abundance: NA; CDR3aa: CASCQDGSGSGANVMTF
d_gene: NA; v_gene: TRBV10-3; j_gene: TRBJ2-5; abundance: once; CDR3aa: CATAWDGQETQYF
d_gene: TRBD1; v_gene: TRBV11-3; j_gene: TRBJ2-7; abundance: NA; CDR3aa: CATRQGVNSYVQCF
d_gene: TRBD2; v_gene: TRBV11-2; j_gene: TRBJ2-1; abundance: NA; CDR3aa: CASSFSGPLNNELFF
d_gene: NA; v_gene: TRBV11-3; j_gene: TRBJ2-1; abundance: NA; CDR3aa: CASSLQDSNNEQFF
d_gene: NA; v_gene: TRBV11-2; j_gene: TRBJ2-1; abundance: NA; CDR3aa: CANSFRGPLDNEQFF
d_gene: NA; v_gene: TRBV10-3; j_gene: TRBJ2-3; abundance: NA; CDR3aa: CAISEGVVRRSADTQYF
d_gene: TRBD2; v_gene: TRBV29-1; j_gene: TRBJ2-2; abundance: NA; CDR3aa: CDVGTSASNTGELFF
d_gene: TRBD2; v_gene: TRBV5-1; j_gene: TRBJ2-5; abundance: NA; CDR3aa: CASKSGRLQKTQYF
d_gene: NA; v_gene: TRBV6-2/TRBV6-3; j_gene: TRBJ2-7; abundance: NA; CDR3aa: CVSSYEIPCEHYF
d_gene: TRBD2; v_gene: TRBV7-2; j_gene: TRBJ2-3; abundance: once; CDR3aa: CASSLVPAGAGDADMQYF
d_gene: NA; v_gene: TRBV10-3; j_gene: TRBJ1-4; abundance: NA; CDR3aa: CTISDPLGEKLFF
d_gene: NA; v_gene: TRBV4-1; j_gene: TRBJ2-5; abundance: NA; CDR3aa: CTSSPEQETQYF
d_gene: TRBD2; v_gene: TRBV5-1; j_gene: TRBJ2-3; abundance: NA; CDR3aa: CASSLGQARGLASDTQYF
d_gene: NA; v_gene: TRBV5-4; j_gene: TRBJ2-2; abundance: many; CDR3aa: CASSFTRSAGELFF
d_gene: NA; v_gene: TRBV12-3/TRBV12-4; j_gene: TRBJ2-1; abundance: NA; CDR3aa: CDSSFGRDNEQFF
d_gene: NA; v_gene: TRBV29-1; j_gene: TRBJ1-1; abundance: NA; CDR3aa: CNVDGGPREGFF
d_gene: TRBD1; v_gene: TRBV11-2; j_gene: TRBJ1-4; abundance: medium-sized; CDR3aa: CASSLGQGAEKLFF
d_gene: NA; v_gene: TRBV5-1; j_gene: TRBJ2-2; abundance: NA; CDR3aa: CASRARGGGELFF
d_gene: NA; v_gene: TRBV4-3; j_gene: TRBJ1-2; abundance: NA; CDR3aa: CASSQDTRGSHGYTF
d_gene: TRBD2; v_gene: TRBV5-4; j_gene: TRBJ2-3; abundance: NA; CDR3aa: CASSAGTSGLLTVTQCF
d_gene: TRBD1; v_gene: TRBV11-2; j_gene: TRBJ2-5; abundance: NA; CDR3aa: CASTLTGVGETQYF
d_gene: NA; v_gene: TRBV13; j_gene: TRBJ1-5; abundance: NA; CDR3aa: CASSLGGSKQPQHF
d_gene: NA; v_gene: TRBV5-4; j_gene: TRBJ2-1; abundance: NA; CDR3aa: CVNSLAGQGNNEQFF
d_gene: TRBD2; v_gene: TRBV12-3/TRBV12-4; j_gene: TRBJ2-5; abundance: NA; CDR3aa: CASNPREDLLTQYF
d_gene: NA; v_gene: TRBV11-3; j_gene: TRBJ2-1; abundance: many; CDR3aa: CASNLGGGNGEQFF
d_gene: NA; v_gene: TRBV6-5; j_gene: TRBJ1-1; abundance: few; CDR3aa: CVSTQTLQGRAFF
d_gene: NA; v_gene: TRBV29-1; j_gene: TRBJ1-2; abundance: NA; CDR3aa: CSVEDLITNYGHTF
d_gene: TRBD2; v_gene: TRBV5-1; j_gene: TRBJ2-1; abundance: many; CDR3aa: CASSLILREGDEQFF
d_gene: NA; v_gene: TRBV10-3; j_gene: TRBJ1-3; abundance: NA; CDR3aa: CGISLQNSHSRNTIYF